Given below is one T cell receptor (beta chain) in context. What it recognizes is unknown. This CDR3 comprises 13 residues. Trimming pared 5 bases from V and 8 bases from J, leaving 12 bases between. Germline lookup yields CDR1 MDHEN and CDR2 SYDVKM. The library protocol tagged individual cDNA molecules with unique molecular identifiers. TCRdb reanalysed the 5' RACE reads using MiXCR and keeps one entry per CDR3 protein. This sample has 35,000 to 45,000 distinct CDR3 sequences, with less than 7.5% found just once. The data were taken from a study of early T cells in non-severe SARS-CoV-2 infection. Study background: Sequencing used unsorted whole-blood bulk RNA, so chains lack pairing.

Findings and caveats of the study: VDJdb matches were skewed toward anti-spike CD8 T cell responses.

The clonotype comes from an adult who was a healthcare worker with PCR-confirmed SARS-CoV-2 infection or an uninfected control (not recorded which). The sample consisted of whole blood, taken at baseline. This chain joins TRBV28 and TRBJ1-4; perhaps TRBD1 as D (6 bases). CDR3 residues: CASSLGAVEKLFF. The CDR3 DNA reads TGTGCCAGCAGTCTGGGGGCCGTGGAAAAACTGTTTTTT.